These 25 T cell receptor beta chains share one sample of origin, sequenced in a study of blood T cell repertoires in COVID-19. The repertoire was sequenced with immunoSEQ multiplex PCR; TCRdb's copy has only in-frame clones and lacks some. The sample shows approximately 50,000 clones, less than 80% of them seen only once. The specimen was peripheral blood. Every receptor here comes from a man between 65 and 85 years old with acute or convalescent COVID-19.

The chain joins TRBV6-6 to TRBJ2-2; maybe TRBD2 (6 bases). With 5 bases removed from V and 5 bases from J, the gap between germline ends came to 21 bases. This CDR3 is built from 17 residues. Per germline, CDR1 MNHNY and CDR2 SVGAGI (reference sequence). CDR3 amino acids: CASSGSSARAVTGELFF. CDR3 sequence (DNA): TGTGCCAGCAGTGGATCTAGCGCGAGGGCGGTAACCGGGGAGCTGTTTTTT.

The chain couples TRBV12-3 or TRBV12-4 to TRBJ2-1, with 8 bases fitting TRBD1. Unmatched junction bases numbered 8, after V lost 6 bases and J lost 13 bases. This CDR3 is 12 amino acids long. CDR3 in DNA: TGTGCCAGCAGGGCAGGGGGCGGCCCCCAGTTCTTC. This sequence encodes CASRAGGGPQFF.

Remarks on this clone: This sequence may be a read error, since a much larger clone differs from it by one base. This chain uses TRBV28 with TRBJ2-5; D uncertain. CDR3 length: 17 amino acids. Trimming left V 10 bases short and J 5 bases short, with 29 bases between. CDR1 is MDHEN, CDR2 SYDVKM, per germline. The CDR3 sequence: CAMGKLGRLARRETQYF. Here the CDR3 DNA reads TGTGCCATGGGTAAGCTGGGCCGGTTGGCCCGACGGGAGACCCAGTACTTC.

The chain joins TRBV12-5 to TRBJ2-1; 9 nucleotides line up with TRBD1. The germline V gene has CDR1 LGHNT and CDR2 FRNRAP. This CDR3 is built from 14 residues. Losses at the gene ends were 7 bases for V and 7 bases for J; bases not matched to a gene: 8. The CDR3 coding sequence is TGTGCTAGTGCCCCCGGGACAGGGCGGAATGAGCAGTTCTTC. Amino acid sequence: CASAPGTGRNEQFF. Filled out from reference TRBV12-5 and TRBJ2-1, the complete variable domain reads DARVTQTPRHKVTEMGQEVTMRCQPILGHNTVFWYRQTMMQGLELLAYFRNRAPLDDSGMPKDRFSAEMPDATLATLKIQPSEPRDSAVYFCASAPGTGRNEQFFGPGTRLTVL.

This clone has just one count. The chain has TRBV18 and TRBJ2-3; 8 bases line up with TRBD2. CDR1 and CDR2 (germline): KGHSH, LQKENI. The CDR3 consists of 15 residues. The junction had 9 bases not matched to a gene; V was cut back by 8 bases and J by 2 bases. CDR3 amino acids: CASASALAATDTQYF. The CDR3 DNA is TGTGCCAGCGCTTCGGCACTAGCGGCCACAGATACGCAGTATTTT.

The V call is TRBV28, the J call TRBJ1-5, with 9 bases that match TRBD1. CDR1 is MDHEN, CDR2 SYDVKM, per germline. J was trimmed by 7 bases and V by 4 bases; bases with no gene match: 11. CDR3 size: 16 residues. CDR3 region: CASSSIGTGLHQPQHF. The CDR3 DNA reads as TGTGCCAGCAGTTCGATCGGGACAGGGCTTCACCAGCCCCAGCATTTT.

The V gene is TRBV9, the J gene TRBJ1-3; weak D call: TRBD1 (6 bases). V shed 1 base and J shed 0 bases, with 14 bases lying between them. The germline V gene encodes CDR1 SGDLS and CDR2 YYNGEE. This CDR3 is built from 17 residues. The CDR3 loop reads CASSVNGQGLSGNTIYF. The CDR3 DNA is TGTGCCAGCAGCGTAAACGGGCAGGGGCTCTCTGGAAACACCATATATTTT.

The genes are TRBV5-1 and TRBJ2-7; 7 bases match TRBD2. This CDR3 spans 15 amino acids. The germline CDR1 and CDR2 sequences are SGHRS and YFSETQ. V was clipped by 4 bases and J by 7 bases; unmatched bases: 14. The CDR3 nucleotides read TGCGCCAGCAGCATGGCTAGCGGAACTCCGGGTGAGCAGTACTTC. As protein: CASSMASGTPGEQYF.

The CDR3 nucleotides read TGTGCCAGCTCACGAGGTGAGTTGAGTACTGAAGCTTTCTTT. Translated, it gives CASSRGELSTEAFF. The chain links TRBV27 to TRBJ1-1; D call uncertain. V shed 8 bases and J shed 5 bases, with 18 bases lying between them. The CDR3 length is 14 residues. Germline V gives CDR1 MNHEY, CDR2 SMNVEV (reference sequence).

In its sample, this clone was seen a few times. The chain has TRBV20-1 and TRBJ2-1, with a weak D call TRBD1 (6 bases). The CDR3 sequence is 11 residues long. With 3 bases removed from V and 10 bases from J, the gap between germline ends came to 10 bases. Looked up from germline, CDR1 is DFQATT and CDR2 is SNEGSKA (reference sequence). The CDR3 DNA reads TGCAGTGCTAGTTCTGGACAGGAGCAGTTCTTC. Protein sequence: CSASSGQEQFF.

This clone was seen once. The rearrangement uses TRBV5-1 and TRBJ2-7; TRBD2 is a possible D gene (6 bases). Per germline, CDR1 SGHRS and CDR2 YFSETQ. Trimming cost V 0 bases and J 3 bases, with 13 bases left between them. There are 15 residues in the CDR3. The CDR3 DNA is TGCGCCAGCAGCTTGGAGGGACTTCCGTTCTACGAGCAGTACTTC. This codes for CASSLEGLPFYEQYF.

V usage is TRBV6-5 and J usage is TRBJ1-5, with D unclear. Germline V CDR1 and CDR2: MNHEY, SVGAGI. Trimming pared 6 bases from V and 5 bases from J, leaving 11 bases between. This CDR3 is built from 13 residues. The CDR3 sequence is CASRAGKDQPQHF. The CDR3 DNA follows: TGTGCCAGCAGAGCGGGAAAGGATCAGCCCCAGCATTTT.

This clone is a singleton in its sample. The J gene is TRBJ1-1, the V gene TRBV9; D gene unclear. The V end was cut by 2 bases, the J end by 2 bases, with 10 bases between. Germline CDR1 reads SGDLS; CDR2 reads YYNGEE. The CDR3 runs to 14 residues. The CDR3 sequence is CASSVTVTNTEAFF. In DNA form, the CDR3 reads TGTGCCAGCAGCGTTACGGTCACTAACACTGAAGCTTTCTTT.

This chain connects TRBV5-1 to TRBJ2-1, with 7 nucleotides matching TRBD2. The V gene end was trimmed by 0 bases and the J gene end by 7 bases; junction bases not matched to a gene: 7. The CDR3 is 15 residues long. Germline V gives CDR1 SGHRS, CDR2 YFSETQ. CDR3 sequence (DNA): TGCGCCAGCAGCTTGGAGCTAGCGGATGGGAATGAGCAGTTCTTC. Translation: CASSLELADGNEQFF.

This clone was seen more than once but under ten times. The V and J genes are TRBV28 and TRBJ1-5; TRBD1 matches at 7 bases. This CDR3 contains 16 residues. V was pared by 7 bases and J by 3 bases, with 12 bases of the junction left unmatched. CDR1 and CDR2 from the germline V gene are MDHEN and SYDVKM. The CDR3 protein is CASTPLGTGANQPQHF. The CDR3 bases are TGTGCCAGCACTCCACTTGGCACAGGGGCCAATCAGCCCCAGCATTTT.

In this sample, this clone turned up once. This chain uses TRBV29-1 with TRBJ1-2; D is possibly TRBD1 (6 bases). Germline CDR1 reads SQVTM; CDR2 reads ANQGSEA. This CDR3 is built from 13 residues. V was shortened by 7 bases and J by 2 bases, with 14 bases between the two germline ends. The CDR3 loop reads CSASRDRNYGYTF. The CDR3 DNA reads as TGCAGCGCTTCGCGAGACAGGAACTATGGCTACACCTTC.

The V call is TRBV4-2, the J call TRBJ2-3; D gene unclear. There are 13 residues in the CDR3. Germline CDR1 and CDR2: LGHNA and YNFKEQ. Trimming stripped 0 bases from V and 2 bases from J, with 3 bases between. In nucleotides, the CDR3 is TGTGCCAGCAGCCAAGATATCACAGATACGCAGTATTTT. Translated, it gives CASSQDITDTQYF.

This clone was counted a few times. The chain combines TRBV30 with TRBJ2-1; 8 bases line up with TRBD2. This CDR3 spans 14 amino acids. CDR1 is GTSNPN, CDR2 SVGIG, per germline (reference sequence). Trimming removed 4 bases from V and 2 bases from J; junction bases left unmatched: 4. DNA of the CDR3: TGTGCCTGGACCGGGACTAGGGCCTACAATGAGCAGTTCTTC. Translated: CAWTGTRAYNEQFF.

The chain is built from TRBV7-2 and TRBJ1-6; D is possibly TRBD1 (6 bases). CDR3 size: 15 residues. V lost 5 bases, J lost 7 bases, and 15 bases lay in between. Germline CDR1 is SGHTA and CDR2 is FQGNSA. The CDR3 bases are TGTGCCAGCAGCCATCGGGGAGGGACAAATTCACCCCTCCACTTT. This encodes CASSHRGGTNSPLHF.

The chain carries TRBV3-1 (or the pseudogene TRBV3-2) and TRBJ1-3; D unclear. Trimming stripped 6 bases from V and 8 bases from J, with 11 bases between. The CDR3 is 12 residues long. Germline lookup yields CDR1 LGHDT and CDR2 YNNKEL (reference sequence). DNA for the CDR3: TGTGCCAGCAGACCAAACCAGGACACCATATATTTT. Protein sequence: CASRPNQDTIYF.

The table lists this clone with a few counts. V is TRBV6-5 and J is TRBJ2-7; D is possibly TRBD1 (6 bases). Germline assignment: CDR1 MNHEY and CDR2 SVGAGI. V shed 6 bases and J shed 5 bases, with 17 bases lying between them. The length of the CDR3 is 14 residues. Here the CDR3 DNA reads TGTGCCAGCAGGGACGCCGTAGGGGGACACGAGCAGTACTTC. Translation gives CASRDAVGGHEQYF.

The J gene is TRBJ1-2, the V gene TRBV29-1, with 7 bases aligning to TRBD1. The CDR3 runs to 13 residues. With 6 bases clipped from V and 0 bases from J, the junction kept 4 bases outside the gene matches. CDR1 SQVTM and CDR2 ANQGSEA come from the germline V gene. The CDR3 sequence is CSVHRGSNYGYTF. DNA for the CDR3: TGCAGCGTACACAGGGGCTCTAACTATGGCTACACCTTC. Full variable domain (outside the CDR3, taken from reference TRBV29-1 and TRBJ1-2): SAVISQKPSRDICQRGTSLTIQCQVDSQVTMMFWYRQQPGQSLTLIATANQGSEATYESGFVIDKFPISRPNLTFSTLTVSNMSPEDSSIYLCSVHRGSNYGYTFGSGTRLTVV.

A few counts support this clone. The V call is TRBV2, the J call TRBJ1-2; 7 nucleotides line up with TRBD1. The V segment lost 8 bases and the J segment 3 bases; nucleotides outside the gene matches: 3. The CDR3 runs 12 residues. CDR1 and CDR2 (germline): SNHLY, FYNNEI. CDR3 loop: CASGQDYYGYTF. Here the CDR3 DNA reads TGTGCCAGCGGACAGGATTACTATGGCTACACCTTC.

The chain's CDR3 is CASSPLGLRGGSYGYTF. CDR3 nucleotides: TGTGCCAGCAGCCCATTAGGGTTGAGAGGGGGCAGCTATGGCTACACCTTC. The chain recombines TRBV11-2 with TRBJ1-2, with 7 bases lining up with TRBD1. The CDR3 has 17 amino acids. In germline, CDR1 is SGHAT, CDR2 FQNNGV. The V and J ends lost 5 bases and 4 bases, in that order; junction bases with no gene match: 16.

The chain combines TRBV10-3 with TRBJ1-2; TRBD1 is a possible D gene (6 bases). Per the germline V gene, CDR1 is ENHRY and CDR2 is SYGVKD. This CDR3 is 12 amino acids long. The ends were cut back, 8 bases at V and 1 base at J, with 8 bases in the middle. CDR3 sequence: CAIAGDNYGYTF. The CDR3, as DNA: TGTGCCATCGCAGGGGATAACTATGGCTACACCTTC.